The entry below gives a single T cell receptor (beta chain) sequence along with its context. Its antigen is unidentified. Building of the TCR beta libraries involved iRepertoire HTBI primers and Arm-PCR of CDR3 regions. MiXCR was run by TCRdb on the multiplex PCR reads, yielding one entry per CDR3 protein. The table records about 240,000 distinct CDR3 sequences, around 20% of them present only once. The data were obtained in a study of regulatory T cells in long-lasting Graves disease. Study results and caveats: Compared with new cases, persistent Graves' patients showed reduced TCR diversity. Few sampled subjects may have lowered accuracy. TRBV28, TRBJ1-2 and TRBJ2-5 emerged as the favored segments in persistent disease.

CDR1 and CDR2 (germline): LGHDT, YNNKEL (reference sequence). The CDR3 consists of 14 residues. V shed 3 bases and J shed 9 bases, with 18 bases lying between them. Time point described: newly diagnosed GD, antithyroid drugs for less than 3 months. PBMC-derived RNA was used for the TCR library. Investigators report Graves' disease was diagnosed under American Thyroid Association guidelines. This sequence joins TRBV3-1 and TRBJ2-7; tentatively, D is TRBD2 (6 bases). The sample was peripheral blood mononuclear cells (PBMCs), taken at new diagnosis, from a patient treated with antithyroid drugs. The receptor was isolated from a female donor with Graves disease. The CDR3 spells CASSHDGGPGGQYF. The CDR3 region has the DNA TGTGCCAGCAGCCATGATGGAGGGCCGGGCGGGCAGTACTTC.